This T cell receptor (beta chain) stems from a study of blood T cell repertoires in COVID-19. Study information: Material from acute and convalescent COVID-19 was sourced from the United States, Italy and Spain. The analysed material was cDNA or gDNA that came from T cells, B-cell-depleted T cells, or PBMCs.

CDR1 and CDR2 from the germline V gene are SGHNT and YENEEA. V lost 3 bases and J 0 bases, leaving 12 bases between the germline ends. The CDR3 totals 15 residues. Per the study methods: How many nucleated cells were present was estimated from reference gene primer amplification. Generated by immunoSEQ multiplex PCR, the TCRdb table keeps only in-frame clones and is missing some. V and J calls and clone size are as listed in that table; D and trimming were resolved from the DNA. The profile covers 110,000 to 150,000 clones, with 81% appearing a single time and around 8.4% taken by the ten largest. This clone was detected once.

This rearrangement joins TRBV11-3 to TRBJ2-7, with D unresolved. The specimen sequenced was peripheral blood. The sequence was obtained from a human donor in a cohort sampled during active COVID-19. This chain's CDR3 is CASSFATHFSYEQYF. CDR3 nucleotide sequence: TGTGCCAGCAGCTTCGCGACACACTTCTCCTACGAGCAGTACTTC.